This TCR beta chain stems from a study of OX40 agonist ivuxolimab in advanced cancers. Study background: Of the patients, three showed partial responses, one with hepatocellular carcinoma and two with cutaneous melanoma.

The CDR3 totals 15 residues. V lost 6 bases, J lost 4 bases, and 9 bases stayed unmatched. CDR1 is MNHEY, CDR2 SMNVEV, per germline (reference sequence). Measured with immunoSEQ multiplex PCR; TCRdb has only the in-frame clones, and not every one. The sample carries fewer than 65,000 clones, around 90% recorded once. Sampling times: baseline, cycle 4 day 1, cycle 7 day 1. This sequence originates from an adult with an advanced solid tumor such as melanoma, head and neck, liver or kidney cancer. The material was CD4+ or CD8+ T cells sorted from blood, obtained in a trial of the OX40 agonist ivuxolimab. The chain combines TRBV27 with TRBJ1-5; 7 bases map to TRBD1. Written as DNA, the CDR3 is TGTGCCAGCAGAACCGGGACAGTAGGGAATCAGCCCCAGCATTTT. This gives the protein CASRTGTVGNQPQHF.